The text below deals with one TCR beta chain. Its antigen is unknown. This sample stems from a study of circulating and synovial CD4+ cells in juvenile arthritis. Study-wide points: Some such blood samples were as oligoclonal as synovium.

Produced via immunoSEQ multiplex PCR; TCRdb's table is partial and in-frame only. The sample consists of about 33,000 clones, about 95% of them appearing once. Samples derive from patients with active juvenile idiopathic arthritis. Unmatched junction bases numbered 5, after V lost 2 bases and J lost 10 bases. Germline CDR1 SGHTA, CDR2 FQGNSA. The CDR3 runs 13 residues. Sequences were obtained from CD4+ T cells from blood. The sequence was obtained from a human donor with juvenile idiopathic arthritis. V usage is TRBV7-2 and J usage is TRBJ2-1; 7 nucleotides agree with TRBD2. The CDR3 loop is CASSLLWGGEQFF. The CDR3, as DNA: TGTGCCAGCAGCTTACTCTGGGGAGGGGAGCAGTTCTTC.